This TCR beta chain was retrieved from a study of technical replicates of blood from a few donors. The germline V gene encodes CDR1 SGHTA and CDR2 FQGNSA. The CDR3 sequence is 15 residues long. V was pared by 0 bases and J by 9 bases, with 2 bases of the junction left unmatched. Libraries were prepared by immunoSEQ multiplex PCR; TCRdb keeps only in-frame clonotypes and omits some of them. Of under 95,000 clones in the sample, more than 95% are singletons; the top ten hold approximately 0.14%. J is TRBJ2-1 and V is TRBV7-2; 13 bases agree with TRBD2. Sequencing used T cells isolated from PBMCs. The sequence was obtained from a human donor in good health. CDR3 sequence (DNA): TGTGCCAGCAGCTTAGCACTAGCGGGGGGGCGTGAGCAGTTCTTC. Encoded protein: CASSLALAGGREQFF.